These T cell receptor beta chains were read from a single sample in a study of control samples from healthy donors and cancer patients. Data came from immunoSEQ multiplex PCR; TCRdb stores just in-frame clones and leaves some out. This table has about 270,000 clones, roughly 87% appearing once. Sequenced sample: PBMCs. These receptors were taken from a woman aged 55-69 years with lung cancer. The CDR3 runs from the conserved cysteine through the conserved F or W. The D gene is left open where the match is weak. Expanded clones are given a class, and other clones once, few, many or no size at all.

size	V	J	D	DNA	CDR3
.	TRBV6-5	TRBJ1-2	TRBD1	TGTGCCAGCCGGTTGCCGGGACAGAACTATGGCTACACCTTC	CASRLPGQNYGYTF
.	TRBV30	TRBJ2-5	TRBD2	TGTGCCTGGAGTCTGGGACTAGCGGGAGGAGAGACCCAGTACTTC	CAWSLGLAGGETQYF
.	TRBV3-1/TRBV3-2	TRBJ2-2	.	TGTGCCAGCAGCCAAACCGGGACAAGTTTTCGTGGGGAGCTGTTTTTT	CASSQTGTSFRGELFF
.	TRBV25-1	TRBJ2-7	TRBD2	TGTGCCAGCAGTGCAGTAGCGGGGGGTAACGAGCAGTACTTC	CASSAVAGGNEQYF
.	TRBV7-2	TRBJ1-1	.	TGTGCCAGCAGCTTAGCGGGACCGACAAACACTGAAGCTTTCTTT	CASSLAGPTNTEAFF
.	TRBV2	TRBJ1-2	.	TGTGCCAGCAGTGCCCGTTGGCAGGGGAACTATGGCTACACCTTC	CASSARWQGNYGYTF
once	TRBV28	TRBJ1-5	.	TGTGCCAGCAGCTGGGGTCTCAATCAGCCCCAGCATTTT	CASSWGLNQPQHF
.	TRBV12-3/TRBV12-4	TRBJ1-1	.	TGTGCCAGCAGTCCATCCGGGACAGAAGCTTTCTTT	CASSPSGTEAFF
.	TRBV2	TRBJ2-3	TRBD2	TGTGCCAGCAGTGAAGGGGTTAGCGGGGGGGCAGTAGATACGCAGTATTTT	CASSEGVSGGAVDTQYF
.	TRBV30	TRBJ1-3	.	TGTGCCTGGAGCGAGAAATCAGCTGGAAACACCATATATTTT	CAWSEKSAGNTIYF
.	TRBV5-1	TRBJ2-7	TRBD2	TGCGCCAGCAGCTGGGCCGGGGGGAGGTGGGACGAGCAGTACTTC	CASSWAGGRWDEQYF
.	TRBV5-1	TRBJ2-3	TRBD1	TGCGCCAGCAGCCCCAATTCGGGACAGGGTACAGATACGCAGTATTTT	CASSPNSGQGTDTQYF
.	TRBV7-9	TRBJ1-4	.	TGTGCCAGCAGCTTAATGGGGCAGCTTAGTGAAAAACTGTTTTTT	CASSLMGQLSEKLFF
.	TRBV4-1	TRBJ2-7	TRBD1	TGCGCCAGCAGCCAAGGTCTACAGGGGGACTACGAGCAGTACTTC	CASSQGLQGDYEQYF
once	TRBV11-2	TRBJ2-1	.	TGTGCCAGCAGCCTAGGCGCAGGGAGCTCCTACAATGAGCAGTTCTTC	CASSLGAGSSYNEQFF
.	TRBV7-9	TRBJ2-7	TRBD1	TGTGCCAGCAGCTTATACACCGGGACAGGGATGGACGAGCAGTACTTC	CASSLYTGTGMDEQYF
.	TRBV13	TRBJ2-7	TRBD2	TGTGCCAGCAGCTTAGGAGGGGGACTAGCGGGAGGGCCCCCCTACGAGCAGTACTTC	CASSLGGGLAGGPPYEQYF
many	TRBV5-1	TRBJ2-1	TRBD1	TGCGCCAGCAGCTTAAGGACAGGCGTTAATGAGCAGTTCTTC	CASSLRTGVNEQFF
.	TRBV18	TRBJ2-1	TRBD2	TGTGCCAGCTCCCGGCTAGCGGGGGGTTACAATGAGCAGTTCTTC	CASSRLAGGYNEQFF
.	TRBV10-1	TRBJ2-1	.	TGCGCCAGCAGTGAAATTAATTCCTACAATGAGCAGTTCTTC	CASSEINSYNEQFF
.	TRBV6-2/TRBV6-3	TRBJ2-3	TRBD2	TGTGCCAGCAGTCACGGGACTAGCGGCACAGATACGCAGTATTTT	CASSHGTSGTDTQYF
.	TRBV3-1/TRBV3-2	TRBJ1-1	.	TGTGCCAGCAGCCAAGGGCTGGGCACTGAAGCTTTCTTT	CASSQGLGTEAFF
.	TRBV4-1	TRBJ1-3	TRBD1	TGCGCCAGCAGCCTGCCACAGGGGGCGAACGGAAACACCATATATTTT	CASSLPQGANGNTIYF
.	TRBV9	TRBJ2-1	TRBD2	TGTGCCAGCAGCGCAACTAGCGGGAAGGATGAGCAGTTCTTC	CASSATSGKDEQFF
.	TRBV2	TRBJ2-1	TRBD2	TGTGCCAGCAGTGAAGCGCGCGGGGGGGCAGTCGATGAGCAGTTCTTC	CASSEARGGAVDEQFF
.	TRBV7-3	TRBJ2-2	.	TGTGCCAGCTCCGGGGACACCGGGGAGCTGTTTTTT	CASSGDTGELFF
once	TRBV18	TRBJ2-1	TRBD1	TGTGCCAGCTCACCGGAGACAGGGGAAGGTGAGCAGTTCTTC	CASSPETGEGEQFF
.	TRBV11-2	TRBJ2-7	.	TGTGCCAGCAGCTCACCCCGGGTTGCCTACGAGCAGTACTTC	CASSSPRVAYEQYF
.	TRBV2	TRBJ2-1	.	TGTGCCAGCAGTGGACTCTTGGGGGCGGGAGAGCAATACAATGAGCAGTTCTTC	CASSGLLGAGEQYNEQFF
.	TRBV5-1	TRBJ1-2	TRBD1	TGCGCCAGCAGCCCGGCGACAGGGTTTAGCTATGGCTACACCTTC	CASSPATGFSYGYTF
.	TRBV5-1	TRBJ2-2	TRBD1	TGCGCCAGCAGCCCAAGGACAGGGAACACCGGGGAGCTGTTTTTT	CASSPRTGNTGELFF
.	TRBV14	TRBJ2-7	TRBD1	TGTGCCAGCAGCCAACTAGGACAGGGTGCGATCCACGAGCAGTACTTC	CASSQLGQGAIHEQYF